Listed below are T cell receptor beta chains from one sample, sequenced in a study of cytomegalovirus exposure and HLA in healthy donors. Only in-frame clones appear in the TCRdb table, and some are missing; sequencing was by immunoSEQ multiplex PCR. The profile shows approximately 110,000 clones, roughly 70% of them singletons. What was sequenced was PBMCs. Receptor source: a middle-aged man in good health and CMV-seropositive. Both conserved end residues are part of each CDR3. D genes are given only for firm matches. The size of a clone is reported for some rows only, either as once, few or many, or as a class for expanded clones.

D gene	V gene	J gene	clone size	CDR3 DNA	CDR3 protein
-	TRBV7-9	TRBJ2-6	-	TGTGCCAGCAGCTTAGCAGGCAGGGTCTCTGGGGCCAACGTCCTGACTTTC	CASSLAGRVSGANVLTF
TRBD1	TRBV6-4	TRBJ2-3	-	TGTGCCAGCAGTGAACAGGGGGATGTAGATACGCAGTATTTT	CASSEQGDVDTQYF
-	TRBV9	TRBJ2-7	few	TGTGCCAGCAGCGTAGGCCCGGTCTACGAGCAGTACTTC	CASSVGPVYEQYF
TRBD1	TRBV5-1	TRBJ2-1	once	TGCGCCAGCAGCTTGACCGGGACAGGGGGCGGTGAGCAGTTCTTC	CASSLTGTGGGEQFF
-	TRBV6-4	TRBJ2-3	-	TGTGCCAGCAGTCGTACAGGAGGCACAGATACGCAGTATTTT	CASSRTGGTDTQYF
-	TRBV13	TRBJ1-5	-	TGTGCCAGCAGCCAAAGCGGGGCAGAAAATCAGCCCCAGCATTTT	CASSQSGAENQPQHF
-	TRBV4-1	TRBJ2-3	-	TGCGCCAGCAGCCCACAGAACTATACGCAGTATTTT	CASSPQNYTQYF
TRBD2	TRBV7-3	TRBJ2-5	-	TGTGCCAGCAGCTTATCTGGGGGGGGGCAAGAGACCCAGTACTTC	CASSLSGGGQETQYF
TRBD1	TRBV9	TRBJ1-1	-	TGTGCCAGCAGCGTAACCGACAGGGGGCTGAACACTGAAGCTTTCTTT	CASSVTDRGLNTEAFF
TRBD1	TRBV9	TRBJ2-5	-	TGTGCCAGCAGCGTGACAGGGTATGGAGGAGAGACCCAGTACTTC	CASSVTGYGGETQYF
-	TRBV18	TRBJ2-5	-	TGTGCCAGCTCACCACCTATTTACCAAGAGACCCAGTACTTC	CASSPPIYQETQYF
TRBD1	TRBV10-3	TRBJ1-2	-	TGTGCCGCCACAGGGGGAAAGGGCGGCTACACCTTC	CAATGGKGGYTF
TRBD1	TRBV5-1	TRBJ1-1	-	TGCGCCAGCAGCTTTGGGACAGGTTTTATCACTGAAGCTTTCTTT	CASSFGTGFITEAFF
-	TRBV25-1	TRBJ2-1	-	TGTGCCAGCGGACCAACGGACAGTATCTACAATGAGCAGTTCTTC	CASGPTDSIYNEQFF
-	TRBV10-3	TRBJ1-1	-	TGTGCCATCAGTGAGGACCCAGGGAAGGAGAACACTGAAGCTTTCTTT	CAISEDPGKENTEAFF
TRBD1	TRBV4-3	TRBJ1-2	-	TGCGCCAGCAGCCAAGATGAGGGGGCGATCTATGGCTACACCTTC	CASSQDEGAIYGYTF
TRBD1	TRBV5-1	TRBJ2-5	-	TGCGCCAGCAGCTTGGCGGGACAGGGAGGCGAGACCCAGTACTTC	CASSLAGQGGETQYF
TRBD1	TRBV25-1	TRBJ2-1	-	TGTGCCAGCAGTGCGACAGGGGGCAATGAGCAGTTCTTC	CASSATGGNEQFF
TRBD1	TRBV10-3	TRBJ1-1	-	TGTGCCATCAGTGATCTCAGGGGGCTATACATGAACACTGAAGCTTTCTTT	CAISDLRGLYMNTEAFF
-	TRBV30	TRBJ1-5	few	TGTGCCTGGAGTGTAATGGGGCTGGGCAATCAGCCCCAGCATTTT	CAWSVMGLGNQPQHF
TRBD2	TRBV5-6	TRBJ2-5	-	TGTGCCAGCAGCGGGGTAGCGGGCTGGCAAGAGACCCAGTACTTC	CASSGVAGWQETQYF
TRBD2	TRBV27	TRBJ2-7	-	TGTGCCAGCAGTTTACTTCTGGACCGGGGAGGGGAGCAGTACTTC	CASSLLLDRGGEQYF
-	TRBV7-3	TRBJ1-1	-	TGTGCCAGCAGCTTAGGGGGAGGGCCGAACACTGAAGCTTTCTTT	CASSLGGGPNTEAFF
-	TRBV7-9	TRBJ1-5	few	TGTGCCAGCAGCTTTGCAGGGGGCAATCAGCCCCAGCATTTT	CASSFAGGNQPQHF
-	TRBV4-3	TRBJ2-3	few	TGCGCCAGCAGCCAAGGGCACCCTAGGAGAGCAGATACGCAGTATTTT	CASSQGHPRRADTQYF
TRBD1	TRBV28	TRBJ2-7	few	TGTGCCAGCGGCACGGACAGGGGGCTTTACGAGCAGTACTTC	CASGTDRGLYEQYF
-	TRBV30	TRBJ2-7	-	TGTGCCTGGAGGGTGCGAGGCTCCTACGAGCAGTACTTC	CAWRVRGSYEQYF
TRBD2	TRBV27	TRBJ2-3	-	TGTGCCAGCAGGTATCTGTCCGGGACTAGACCAGATACGCAGTATTTT	CASRYLSGTRPDTQYF
TRBD1	TRBV18	TRBJ1-5	-	TGTGCCAGCTCACCCGGGACAGGGTCTCGCTATAGCAATCAGCCCCAGCATTTT	CASSPGTGSRYSNQPQHF
TRBD1	TRBV6-5	TRBJ2-7	-	TGTGCCAGCAGTTACCGGGCAGGGGGATCCGAGCAGTACTTC	CASSYRAGGSEQYF
TRBD1	TRBV5-5	TRBJ1-1	-	TGTGCCAGCAGGGGCAGGGGGGACACTGAAGCTTTCTTT	CASRGRGDTEAFF
TRBD1	TRBV5-6	TRBJ2-3	-	TGTGCCAGCAGCACCCGGGACAGGGGGGATACGCAGTATTTT	CASSTRDRGDTQYF